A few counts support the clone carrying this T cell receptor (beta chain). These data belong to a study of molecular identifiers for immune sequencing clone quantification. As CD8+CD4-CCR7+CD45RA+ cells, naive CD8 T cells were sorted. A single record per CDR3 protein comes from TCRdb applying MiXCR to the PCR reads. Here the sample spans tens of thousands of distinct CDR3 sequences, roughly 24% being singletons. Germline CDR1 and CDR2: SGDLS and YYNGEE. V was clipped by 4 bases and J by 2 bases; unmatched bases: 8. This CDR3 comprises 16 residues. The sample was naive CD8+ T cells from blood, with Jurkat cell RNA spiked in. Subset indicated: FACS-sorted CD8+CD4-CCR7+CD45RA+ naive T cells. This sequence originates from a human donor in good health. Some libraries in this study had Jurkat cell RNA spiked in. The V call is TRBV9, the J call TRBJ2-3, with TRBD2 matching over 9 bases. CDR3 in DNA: TGTGCCAGCAGCCCCGGGTTAGCGGGGGACACAGATACGCAGTATTTT. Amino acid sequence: CASSPGLAGDTDTQYF.